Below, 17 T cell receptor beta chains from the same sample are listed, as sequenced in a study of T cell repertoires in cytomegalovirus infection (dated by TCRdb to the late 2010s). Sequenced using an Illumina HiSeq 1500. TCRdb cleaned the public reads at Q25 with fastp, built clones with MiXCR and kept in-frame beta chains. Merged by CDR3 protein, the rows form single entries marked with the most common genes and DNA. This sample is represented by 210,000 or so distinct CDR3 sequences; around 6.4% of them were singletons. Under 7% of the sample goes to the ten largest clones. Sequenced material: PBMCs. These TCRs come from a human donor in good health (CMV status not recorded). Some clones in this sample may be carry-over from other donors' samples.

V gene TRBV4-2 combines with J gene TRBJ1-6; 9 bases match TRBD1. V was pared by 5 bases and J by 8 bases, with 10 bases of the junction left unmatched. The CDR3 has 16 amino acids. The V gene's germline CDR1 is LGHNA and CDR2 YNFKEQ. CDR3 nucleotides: TGTGCCAGCAGCGGATTAAACACAGGGGGCGATTCACCCCTCCACTTT. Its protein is CASSGLNTGGDSPLHF.

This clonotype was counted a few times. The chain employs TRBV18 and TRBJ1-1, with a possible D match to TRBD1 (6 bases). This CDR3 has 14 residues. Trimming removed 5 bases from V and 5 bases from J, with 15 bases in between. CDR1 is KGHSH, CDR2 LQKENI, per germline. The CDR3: CASSYREIITEAFF. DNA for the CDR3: TGTGCCAGCTCATACAGGGAAATCATAACTGAAGCTTTCTTT.

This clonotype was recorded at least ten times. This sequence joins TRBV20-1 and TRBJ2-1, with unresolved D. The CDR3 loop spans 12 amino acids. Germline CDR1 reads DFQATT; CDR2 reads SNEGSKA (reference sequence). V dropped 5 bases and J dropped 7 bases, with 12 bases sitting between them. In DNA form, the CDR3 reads TGCAGTGCTGATACGATGGTTAATGAGCAGTTCTTC. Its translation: CSADTMVNEQFF.

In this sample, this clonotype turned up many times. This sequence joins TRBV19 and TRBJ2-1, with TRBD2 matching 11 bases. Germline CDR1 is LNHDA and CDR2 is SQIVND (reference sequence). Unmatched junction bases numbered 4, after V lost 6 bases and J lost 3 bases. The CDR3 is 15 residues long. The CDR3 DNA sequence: TGTGCCAGTAGGCTAGCGGGGGGAGTCTACAATGAGCAGTTCTTC. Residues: CASRLAGGVYNEQFF.

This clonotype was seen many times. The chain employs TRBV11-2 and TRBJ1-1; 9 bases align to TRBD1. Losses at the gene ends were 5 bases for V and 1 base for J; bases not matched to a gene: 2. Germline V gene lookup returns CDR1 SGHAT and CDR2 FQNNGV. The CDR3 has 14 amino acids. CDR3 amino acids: CASSPDRGNTEAFF. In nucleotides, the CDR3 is TGTGCCAGCAGCCCGGACAGGGGGAACACTGAAGCTTTCTTT.

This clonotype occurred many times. CDR3 residues: CASSYSLENTGELFF. The CDR3 bases are TGTGCCAGCAGTTACTCCCTGGAGAACACCGGGGAGCTGTTTTTT. The chain is built from TRBV6-2 or TRBV6-3 and TRBJ2-2; D is uncertain. The germline CDR1 and CDR2 sequences are MNHEY and SVGEGT. The CDR3 is 15 residues long. The V end was cut by 0 bases, the J end by 1 base, with 6 bases between.

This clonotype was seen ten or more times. The CDR3 loop reads CASSLSTANNEQFF. In DNA form, the CDR3 reads TGTGCCAGCAGCTTATCAACGGCGAACAATGAGCAGTTCTTC. J is TRBJ2-1 and V is TRBV7-9; unclear D gene. Trimming took 2 bases from V and 5 from J, leaving 10 bases between them. The length of the CDR3 is 14 residues. Germline V CDR1 and CDR2: SEHNR, FQNEAQ (reference sequence).

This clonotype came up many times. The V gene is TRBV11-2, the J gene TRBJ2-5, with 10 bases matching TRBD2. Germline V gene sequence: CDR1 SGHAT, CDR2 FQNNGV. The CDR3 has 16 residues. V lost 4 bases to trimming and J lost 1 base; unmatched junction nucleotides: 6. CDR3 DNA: TGTGCCAGCAGCTCTTGGACTAGCGGAACCCAAGAGACCCAGTACTTC. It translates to CASSSWTSGTQETQYF.

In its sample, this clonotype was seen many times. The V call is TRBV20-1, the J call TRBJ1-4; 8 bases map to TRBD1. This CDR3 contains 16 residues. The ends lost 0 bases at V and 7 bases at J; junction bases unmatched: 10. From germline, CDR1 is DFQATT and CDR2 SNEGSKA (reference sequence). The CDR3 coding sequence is TGCAGTGCTAGAGATCCTCGCCAGGGGGCAGGTGAAAAACTGTTTTTT. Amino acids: CSARDPRQGAGEKLFF.

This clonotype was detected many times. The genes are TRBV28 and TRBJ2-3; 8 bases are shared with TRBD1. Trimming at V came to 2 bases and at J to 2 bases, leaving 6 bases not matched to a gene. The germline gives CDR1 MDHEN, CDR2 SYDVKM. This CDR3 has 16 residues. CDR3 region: CASSLAGGSITDTQYF. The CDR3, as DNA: TGTGCCAGCAGTTTAGCAGGGGGCAGTATCACAGATACGCAGTATTTT. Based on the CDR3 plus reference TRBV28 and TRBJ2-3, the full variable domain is DVKVTQSSRYLVKRTGEKVFLECVQDMDHENMFWYRQDPGLGLRLIYFSYDVKMKEKGDIPEGYSVSREKKERFSLILESASTNQTSMYLCASSLAGGSITDTQYFGPGTRLTVL.

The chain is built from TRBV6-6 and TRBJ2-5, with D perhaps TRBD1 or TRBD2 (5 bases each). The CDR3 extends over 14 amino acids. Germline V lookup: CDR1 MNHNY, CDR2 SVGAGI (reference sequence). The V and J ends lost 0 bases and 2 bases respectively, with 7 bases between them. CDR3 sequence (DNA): TGTGCCAGCAGTTACTCGGGGGAACAAGAGACCCAGTACTTC. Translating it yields CASSYSGEQETQYF.

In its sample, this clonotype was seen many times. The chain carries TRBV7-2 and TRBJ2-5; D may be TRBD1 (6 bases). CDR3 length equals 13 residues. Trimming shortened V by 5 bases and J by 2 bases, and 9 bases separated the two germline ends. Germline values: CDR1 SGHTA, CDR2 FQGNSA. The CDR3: CASSRGQQETQYF. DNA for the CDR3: TGTGCCAGCAGCCGTGGACAGCAAGAGACCCAGTACTTC.

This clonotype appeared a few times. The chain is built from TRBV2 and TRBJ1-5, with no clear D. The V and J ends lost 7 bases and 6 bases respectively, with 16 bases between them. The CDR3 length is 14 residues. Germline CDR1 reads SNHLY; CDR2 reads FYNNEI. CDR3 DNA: TGTGCCAGCACTCTGCAAAGGTGGATTCAGCCCCAGCATTTT. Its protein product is CASTLQRWIQPQHF. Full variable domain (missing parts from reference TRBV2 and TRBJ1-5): EPEVTQTPSHQVTQMGQEVILRCVPISNHLYFYWYRQILGQKVEFLVSFYNNEISEKSEIFDDQFSVERPDGSNFTLKIRSTKLEDSAMYFCASTLQRWIQPQHFGDGTRLSIL.

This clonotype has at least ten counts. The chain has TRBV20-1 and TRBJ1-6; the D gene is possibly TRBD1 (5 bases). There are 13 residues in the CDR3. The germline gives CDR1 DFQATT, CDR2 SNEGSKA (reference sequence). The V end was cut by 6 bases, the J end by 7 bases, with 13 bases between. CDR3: CSARKDINSPLHF. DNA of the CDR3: TGCAGTGCAAGAAAGGACATCAATTCACCCCTCCACTTT.

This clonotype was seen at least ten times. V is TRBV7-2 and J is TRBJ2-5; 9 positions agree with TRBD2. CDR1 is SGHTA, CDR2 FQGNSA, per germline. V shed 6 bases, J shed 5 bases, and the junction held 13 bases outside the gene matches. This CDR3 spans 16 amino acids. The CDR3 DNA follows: TGTGCCAGCAGTATGGGTCCGTCTAGCGGGGTGGAGACCCAGTACTTC. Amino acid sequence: CASSMGPSSGVETQYF.

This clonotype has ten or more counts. Here the CDR3 DNA reads TGTGCCAGCAGTTCACAGGGGGCAGAATCTGGAAACACCATATATTTT. This codes for CASSSQGAESGNTIYF. The chain links TRBV12-3 or TRBV12-4 to TRBJ1-3; TRBD1 matches 9 bases. The V segment lost 4 bases and the J segment 1 base; nucleotides outside the gene matches: 5. The CDR3 covers 16 residues.

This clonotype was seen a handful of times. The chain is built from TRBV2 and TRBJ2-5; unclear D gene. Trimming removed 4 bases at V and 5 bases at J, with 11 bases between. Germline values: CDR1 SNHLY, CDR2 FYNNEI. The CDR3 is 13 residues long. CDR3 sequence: CASSGGTGETQYF. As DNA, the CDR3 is TGTGCCAGCAGTGGGGGTACTGGGGAGACCCAGTACTTC.